What follows are 22 T cell receptor beta chains derived from one specimen sequenced in a study of blood T cell repertoires in COVID-19. Sequencing used immunoSEQ multiplex PCR; TCRdb keeps in-frame clones, though not all of them. The sample shows 200,000 to 300,000 clones, about 91% of them seen only once. The sequenced sample consisted of PBMCs or T cells enriched from blood (not recorded which). The receptors were sampled from a middle-aged woman with acute COVID-19.

CDR3 protein: CASSVGTGGYTF. DNA for the CDR3: TGTGCCAGCAGCGTAGGGACAGGAGGCTACACCTTC. J is TRBJ1-2 and V is TRBV9; 7 nucleotides match TRBD1. The trim removed 0 bases at V and 8 bases at J, leaving 1 base unmatched. CDR3 size: 12 residues. The germline CDR1 and CDR2 sequences are SGDLS and YYNGEE.

V usage is TRBV18 and J usage is TRBJ1-2, with 10 bases fitting TRBD1. The germline V gene encodes CDR1 KGHSH and CDR2 LQKENI. V lost 1 base, J lost 5 bases, and 4 bases stayed unmatched. This CDR3 has 15 residues. Here the CDR3 DNA reads TGTGCCAGCTCACCACTGGGACAGGGGTCTTATGGCTACACCTTC. Translated: CASSPLGQGSYGYTF.

The chain recombines TRBV18 with TRBJ1-1, with D maybe TRBD1 (5 bases). The CDR3 runs to 15 residues. The V gene lost 3 bases and the J gene lost 1 base, with 12 bases spanning the gap. Germline V lookup: CDR1 KGHSH, CDR2 LQKENI. The CDR3 region has the DNA TGTGCCAGCTCACCTATATCGACAGAGAACACTGAAGCTTTCTTT. Encoded protein: CASSPISTENTEAFF.

V and J are TRBV6-1 and TRBJ1-2; D is unclear. Trimming removed 3 bases at V and 8 bases at J, with 7 bases between. From germline, CDR1 is MNHNS and CDR2 SASEGT. This CDR3 is 11 amino acids long. The CDR3 DNA follows: TGTGCCAGCAGTGAGAGGTACGGCTACACCTTC. Protein sequence: CASSERYGYTF.

This clone turned up a few times. The rearrangement joins TRBV7-9 to TRBJ1-3; a weak D match, TRBD1 (6 bases). Per germline, CDR1 SEHNR and CDR2 FQNEAQ (reference sequence). The V end lost 0 bases, the J end lost 4 bases, and 16 bases lay between the germline ends. The CDR3 loop spans 17 amino acids. The CDR3 bases are TGTGCCAGCAGCTTAGCGTCCGTAGGGGGATACGGAAACACCATATATTTT. This gives the protein CASSLASVGGYGNTIYF.

The rearrangement uses TRBV6-5 and TRBJ2-5; D unclear. There are 11 residues in the CDR3. Trimming pared 6 bases from V and 3 bases from J, leaving 5 bases between. The germline gives CDR1 MNHEY, CDR2 SVGAGI. As DNA, the CDR3 is TGTGCCAGCAGCCTAAAAGAGACCCAGTACTTC. It is translated as CASSLKETQYF.

The CDR3 loop is CAWSVLDAFNWAWEKLFF. DNA for the CDR3: TGTGCCTGGAGTGTACTAGACGCGTTTAACTGGGCCTGGGAAAAACTGTTTTTT. The gene calls are TRBV30 and TRBJ1-4; D ambiguous. With 0 bases removed from V and 8 bases from J, the gap between germline ends came to 25 bases. The CDR3 is made up of 18 amino acids. Germline V gives CDR1 GTSNPN, CDR2 SVGIG (reference sequence).

The rearrangement uses TRBV6-5 and TRBJ1-5; maybe TRBD1 (6 bases). The V end was cut by 6 bases, the J end by 3 bases, with 12 bases between. CDR1 MNHEY and CDR2 SVGAGI come from the germline V gene. This CDR3 region has 14 residues. This CDR3 reads CASSGDTNNQPQHF. The CDR3 region has the DNA TGTGCCAGCAGCGGGGACACTAACAATCAGCCCCAGCATTTT.

The chain has TRBV11-3 and TRBJ2-1; TRBD1 matches at 10 bases. The germline V gene has CDR1 SGHNT and CDR2 YENEEA. CDR3 length: 15 residues. The J segment lost 3 bases and the V segment lost 6 bases, leaving 5 bases of the junction unmatched. CDR3 bases: TGTGCCAGCAGGATGACAGGGGGCAACTACAATGAGCAGTTCTTC. It is translated as CASRMTGGNYNEQFF.

For the CDR3, the DNA is TGCGCCAGCAGCACGCCGGGACTAGACTACAATGAGCAGTTCTTC. Amino acid sequence: CASSTPGLDYNEQFF. The rearrangement joins TRBV5-1 to TRBJ2-1, with 8 bases aligning to TRBD2. Germline V gene lookup returns CDR1 SGHRS and CDR2 YFSETQ. CDR3 length: 15 residues. The V segment lost 4 bases and the J segment 3 bases; nucleotides outside the gene matches: 6.

This sequence joins TRBV19 and TRBJ1-5; the match to TRBD1 covers 8 bases. Germline CDR1 and CDR2: LNHDA and SQIVND (reference sequence). The J segment lost 9 bases and the V segment lost 7 bases, leaving 23 bases of the junction unmatched. The CDR3 spans 18 residues. The DNA of the CDR3 is TGTGCCAGTACCTCGCGTCGAACCGGGACAGGCCCCAGTGGGCCCCAGCATTTT. Translating gives CASTSRRTGTGPSGPQHF.

The chain combines TRBV5-1 with TRBJ1-5; 9 nucleotides line up with TRBD1. Germline V gene sequence: CDR1 SGHRS, CDR2 YFSETQ. V gave up 5 bases and J gave up 4 bases; unmatched junction bases: 7. The length of the CDR3 is 15 residues. CDR3 residues: CASRQGTGSNQPQHF. CDR3 nucleotides: TGCGCCAGCAGGCAGGGGACAGGGAGTAATCAGCCCCAGCATTTT.

V and J are TRBV23-1 and TRBJ1-2; 7 bases align to TRBD1. TRBV23-1 is flagged as an ORF with uncertain function. The V and J ends lost 7 bases and 4 bases, in that order; junction bases with no gene match: 12. The CDR3 loop spans 15 amino acids. CDR3 in amino acids: CASKGREGALYGYTF. As DNA, the CDR3 is TGCGCCAGCAAGGGGCGGGAGGGGGCGCTCTATGGCTACACCTTC.

V gene TRBV27 combines with J gene TRBJ1-4; a weak D match, TRBD1 (5 bases). V lost 6 bases to trimming and J lost 8 bases, with 10 bases between them. There are 12 residues in the CDR3. CDR1 and CDR2 from the germline V gene are MNHEY and SMNVEV (reference sequence). The CDR3 DNA reads as TGTGCCAGCAGGGCGGGGGTCGAAAAACTGTTTTTT. Translation: CASRAGVEKLFF.

Written as DNA, the CDR3 is TGTGCCAGCAGGGCTAGCGGGAGGGGGTATACGCAGTATTTT. It translates to CASRASGRGYTQYF. The rearrangement joins TRBV6-5 to TRBJ2-3, with 12 bases matching TRBD2. The germline CDR1 and CDR2 sequences are MNHEY and SVGAGI. J lost 7 bases, V lost 6 bases, and 5 bases had no gene match. The CDR3 totals 14 residues.

This chain connects TRBV27 to TRBJ1-1; D unresolved. The CDR3 contains 13 residues. Germline assignment: CDR1 MNHEY and CDR2 SMNVEV (reference sequence). V lost 2 bases and J 0 bases, leaving 4 bases between the germline ends. DNA for the CDR3: TGTGCCAGCAGTTTAACGGTGAACACTGAAGCTTTCTTT. It yields the protein CASSLTVNTEAFF.

For this clone: At one of its ends the junction is not consistent with the germline gene, which may arise from a read error. This chain links TRBV7-9 with TRBJ1-5, with 8 positions matching TRBD1. CDR3 length: 15 amino acids. From germline, CDR1 is SEHNR and CDR2 FQNEAQ (reference sequence). The CDR3 DNA reads as TGTGCCAGCAGCGCCCCCGGGACAGGCAATCGGCCCCAGCATTTT. Encoded protein: CASSAPGTGNRPQHF.

The rearrangement joins TRBV24-1 to TRBJ2-5; D possibly corresponds to TRBD2 (5 bases). CDR1 and CDR2 (germline): KGHDR, SFDVKD. This CDR3 comprises 14 residues. V was shortened by 3 bases and J by 5 bases, with 12 bases between the two germline ends. CDR3 nucleotides: TGTGCCACCAGTGATCGATATGGCGGGGAGACCCAGTACTTC. As protein: CATSDRYGGETQYF.

The genes are TRBV12-5 and TRBJ1-2; D gene ambiguous. Germline lookup yields CDR1 LGHNT and CDR2 FRNRAP. The V gene lost 3 bases and the J gene lost 0 bases, with 5 bases spanning the gap. The CDR3 has 13 residues. This CDR3 reads CASGLQTNYGYTF. The CDR3 DNA sequence: TGTGCTAGTGGTTTACAAACTAACTATGGCTACACCTTC.

The V and J genes are TRBV3-1 (or the pseudogene TRBV3-2) and TRBJ1-4; perhaps TRBD1 as D (5 bases). The germline gives CDR1 LGHDT, CDR2 YNNKEL (reference sequence). The ends were cut back, 1 base at V and 10 bases at J, with 22 bases in the middle. The CDR3 runs to 17 residues. CDR3 bases: TGTGCCAGCAGCCAAGCTATCTGGGGGAGGCCGCCAGGAAAACTGTTTTTT. It yields the protein CASSQAIWGRPPGKLFF.

V is TRBV4-3 and J is TRBJ1-4; 10 nucleotides line up with TRBD1. Germline V gene data show CDR1 as LGHNA and CDR2 as YSLEER. The V segment lost 4 bases and the J segment 3 bases; nucleotides outside the gene matches: 17. CDR3 size: 20 residues. CDR3 DNA: TGCGCCAGCAGCCGGAATTTACCCGGACAGGGGGGTGGGTCTAATGAAAAACTGTTTTTT. This gives the protein CASSRNLPGQGGGSNEKLFF.

The CDR3 reads CASSTSGGASGNTIYF. The CDR3 DNA reads TGTGCCAGCAGCACTTCGGGGGGCGCGTCTGGAAACACCATATATTTT. The rearrangement joins TRBV7-3 to TRBJ1-3; possible D gene TRBD1, 6 bases. There are 16 residues in the CDR3. Trimming removed 5 bases from V and 1 base from J, with 15 bases in between. The V gene's germline CDR1 is SGHTA and CDR2 FQGTGA. Supplemented by reference TRBV7-3 and TRBJ1-3, the full variable domain reads GAGVSQTPSNKVTEKGKYVELRCDPISGHTALYWYRQSLGQGPEFLIYFQGTGAADDSGLPNDRFFAVRPEGSVSTLKIQRTERGDSAVYLCASSTSGGASGNTIYFGEGSWLTVV.